One sample yielded the 30 T cell receptor beta chains listed below, sequenced in a study of blood T cell repertoires in COVID-19. Clones were sequenced by immunoSEQ multiplex PCR, and TCRdb holds only the in-frame ones, with some missing. The sample records about 220,000 clones, around 84% being singletons. Material for sequencing was peripheral blood. These receptors all stem from a human donor in a cohort sampled during active COVID-19.

V and J are TRBV10-3 and TRBJ1-2, with TRBD1 identical over 9 bases. CDR3 length: 17 amino acids. Trimming removed 0 bases from V and 11 bases from J; junction bases left unmatched: 16. The germline CDR1 and CDR2 sequences are ENHRY and SYGVKD. As DNA, the CDR3 is TGTGCCATCAGTGAGTCTACAGGGGGCGCGGGTGGAGGATGGTACACCTTC. As protein: CAISESTGGAGGGWYTF.

The chain uses TRBV10-3 and TRBJ1-1; D remains ambiguous. CDR3 length equals 14 residues. The V end was cut by 6 bases, the J end by 0 bases, with 11 bases between. Germline V lookup: CDR1 ENHRY, CDR2 SYGVKD. Written as DNA, the CDR3 is TGTGCCATCAGGTCGGAGGAAATGAACACTGAAGCTTTCTTT. Amino acid sequence: CAIRSEEMNTEAFF.

The genes are TRBV9 and TRBJ2-7; 9 nucleotides agree with TRBD1. Germline CDR1 and CDR2: SGDLS and YYNGEE. The CDR3 extends over 15 amino acids. Germline trimming cut 0 bases from V and 6 bases from J; bases unmatched to any gene: 7. CDR3 loop: CASSVAGTGTGEQYF. The CDR3 nucleotides are TGTGCCAGCAGCGTAGCGGGGACAGGGACCGGCGAGCAGTACTTC.

The rearrangement links TRBV19 to TRBJ2-5, with 10 bases matching TRBD1. Germline lookup yields CDR1 LNHDA and CDR2 SQIVND (reference sequence). The CDR3 covers 15 residues. After removal of 4 bases from V and 2 bases from J, the junction contained 4 bases not matched to a gene. The CDR3 sequence is CASSTGTGVQETQYF. For the CDR3, the DNA is TGTGCCAGTAGTACCGGGACAGGGGTTCAAGAGACCCAGTACTTC.

This clone was detected ten times or more. The chain uses TRBV19 and TRBJ1-2; D not resolved. This CDR3 comprises 15 residues. Germline CDR1 LNHDA, CDR2 SQIVND (reference sequence). The V gene lost 3 bases and the J gene lost 4 bases, with 15 bases spanning the gap. The CDR3 sequence is CASSINSRPTYGYTF. The CDR3 bases are TGTGCCAGTAGTATTAATTCCAGGCCAACCTATGGCTACACCTTC.

The chain uses TRBV19 and TRBJ2-3, with D perhaps matching TRBD2 (6 bases). This CDR3 region has 14 residues. The V end lost 5 bases, the J end lost 5 bases, and 14 bases lay between the germline ends. Germline CDR1 LNHDA, CDR2 SQIVND (reference sequence). CDR3 loop: CASSASPGLDTQYF. CDR3 in DNA: TGTGCCAGTAGTGCCTCACCGGGACTAGATACGCAGTATTTT.

The rearrangement uses TRBV25-1 and TRBJ2-6; maybe TRBD2 (6 bases). The CDR3 is 13 amino acids. The V and J ends lost 8 bases and 4 bases respectively, with 9 bases between them. Germline assignment: CDR1 MGHDK and CDR2 SYGVNS. The CDR3 spells CASRAGGANVLTF. CDR3 in DNA: TGTGCCAGCCGGGCGGGAGGGGCCAACGTCCTGACTTTC.

The rearrangement joins TRBV27 to TRBJ2-3, with 11 bases lining up with TRBD2. J lost 4 bases, V lost 7 bases, and 10 bases had no gene match. CDR3 size: 16 residues. Germline lookup yields CDR1 MNHEY and CDR2 SMNVEV (reference sequence). CDR3 sequence (DNA): TGTGCCAGCAAGGAGAGGGCTAGCGGGAGGCCAGATACGCAGTATTTT. Translating it yields CASKERASGRPDTQYF.

This rearrangement joins TRBV6-5 to TRBJ2-3; weak D call: TRBD1 (6 bases). Germline V gene data show CDR1 as MNHEY and CDR2 as SVGAGI. The CDR3 is made up of 15 amino acids. Trimming pared 10 bases from V and 0 bases from J, leaving 17 bases between. CDR3 in amino acids: CATLTRTASTDTQYF. Written as DNA, the CDR3 is TGTGCCACCCTTACCCGGACAGCTAGCACAGATACGCAGTATTTT.

The chain combines TRBV28 with TRBJ2-1; tentatively, D is TRBD1 (6 bases). CDR1 is MDHEN, CDR2 SYDVKM, per germline. Trimming shortened V by 6 bases and J by 4 bases, and 10 bases separated the two germline ends. This CDR3 has 13 amino acids. The chain's CDR3 is CASSYGQYNEQFF. CDR3 DNA: TGTGCCAGCAGCTACGGACAGTACAATGAGCAGTTCTTC.

This sequence joins TRBV5-4 and TRBJ2-1; TRBD2 agrees at 7 bases. Losses at the gene ends were 0 bases for V and 8 bases for J; bases not matched to a gene: 5. The CDR3 is made up of 14 amino acids. Germline V lookup: CDR1 SGHNT, CDR2 YYREEE (reference sequence). In DNA, the CDR3 is TGTGCCAGCAGCTTGGTTGGACTAGTATATGAGCAGTTCTTC. This encodes CASSLVGLVYEQFF.

The chain joins TRBV6-5 to TRBJ1-1; D not certain. The germline V gene has CDR1 MNHEY and CDR2 SVGAGI. The length of the CDR3 is 14 residues. The V gene lost 5 bases and the J gene lost 4 bases, with 14 bases spanning the gap. The CDR3 spells CASSLDNFSTEAFF. The CDR3 DNA is TGTGCCAGCAGTCTCGACAATTTCTCCACTGAAGCTTTCTTT.

The rearrangement uses TRBV28 and TRBJ1-3; D remains unclear. The V end was cut by 6 bases, the J end by 4 bases, with 19 bases between. CDR1 and CDR2 from the germline V gene are MDHEN and SYDVKM. CDR3 length equals 16 residues. The CDR3, as DNA: TGTGCCAGCAGCGTTATTGGAGGTCTTAGGGGAAACACCATATATTTT. It codes for CASSVIGGLRGNTIYF.

The chain joins TRBV5-5 to TRBJ2-3; no reliable D call. Germline lookup yields CDR1 SGHKS and CDR2 YYEKEE (reference sequence). The CDR3 runs to 11 residues. V lost 2 bases, J lost 5 bases, and 3 bases lay in between. This chain's CDR3 is CASSFIDTQYF. The CDR3 DNA is TGTGCCAGCAGCTTCATAGATACGCAGTATTTT.

The CDR3: CASSMGGDENQDTEAFF. CDR3 DNA sequence: TGTGCCAGTAGTATGGGGGGTGACGAAAACCAAGACACTGAAGCTTTCTTT. V gene TRBV19 combines with J gene TRBJ1-1; a possible D gene is TRBD1 (5 bases). The V end lost 3 bases, the J end lost 3 bases, and 20 bases lay between the germline ends. CDR1 is LNHDA and CDR2 is SQIVND in the germline V gene (reference sequence). CDR3 length: 17 residues.

In DNA form, the CDR3 reads TGTCCTGGGAGCGCACGGGACAGGCCGACTCAAACCTTC. Translated: CPGSARDRPTQTF. V usage is TRBV22-1 and J usage is TRBJ1-2; the tabulated D call, TRBD1, remains unverified against the DNA. TRBV22-1 is a pseudogene locus. CDR3 size: 13 residues.

V usage is TRBV19 and J usage is TRBJ2-6; D is possibly TRBD1 (5 bases). The CDR3 is 16 amino acids. The germline V gene has CDR1 LNHDA and CDR2 SQIVND (reference sequence). V was clipped by 6 bases and J by 0 bases, with 12 bases between them. The CDR3 DNA sequence: TGTGCCAGTAGCCTTCTTACAGGCTCTGGGGCCAACGTCCTGACTTTC. It is translated as CASSLLTGSGANVLTF.

This clone was observed a few times. The genes are TRBV27 and TRBJ2-5, with D possibly TRBD2 on 5 matching bases. The CDR3 consists of 17 residues. Germline V CDR1 and CDR2: MNHEY, SMNVEV (reference sequence). The V and J ends lost 4 bases and 4 bases respectively, with 22 bases between them. The CDR3 here is CASSSKPLPGLGETQYF. The CDR3 DNA reads as TGTGCCAGCAGTTCCAAACCCCTTCCGGGATTGGGAGAGACCCAGTACTTC.

V usage is TRBV4-2 and J usage is TRBJ2-7, with 7 bases that match TRBD2. J was trimmed by 3 bases and V by 0 bases; bases with no gene match: 2. This CDR3 spans 14 amino acids. Germline V gene lookup returns CDR1 LGHNA and CDR2 YNFKEQ. CDR3 nucleotides: TGTGCCAGCAGCCAAGATTCTAGCGGCTACGAGCAGTACTTC. Protein: CASSQDSSGYEQYF.

This clone has only one observation. J is TRBJ2-5 and V is TRBV7-9; possibly TRBD1 for D (6 bases). V shed 5 bases and J shed 2 bases, with 15 bases lying between them. This CDR3 contains 15 residues. Per the germline V gene, CDR1 is SEHNR and CDR2 is FQNEAQ (reference sequence). This chain's CDR3 is CASSADPGQQETQYF. For the CDR3, the DNA is TGTGCCAGCAGCGCAGACCCGGGACAACAAGAGACCCAGTACTTC.

This clone has at least ten counts. This chain connects TRBV2 to TRBJ1-2; 9 nucleotides agree with TRBD1. The CDR3 covers 14 residues. From germline, CDR1 is SNHLY and CDR2 FYNNEI. J lost 2 bases, V lost 7 bases, and 5 bases had no gene match. The CDR3 sequence: CASMEDRGNYGYTF. The DNA for the CDR3 is TGTGCCAGCATGGAGGACAGGGGAAACTATGGCTACACCTTC.

The chain has TRBV28 and TRBJ1-2; 7 bases match TRBD1. CDR3 size: 13 residues. V shed 2 bases and J 8 bases; nucleotides not matched to a gene: 5. Germline CDR1 and CDR2: MDHEN and SYDVKM. This CDR3 is CASSLQQGSGYTF. The DNA for the CDR3 is TGTGCCAGCAGTTTACAACAGGGGAGCGGCTACACCTTC.

This clone was detected only a few times. The V gene is TRBV9, the J gene TRBJ1-1; D not certain. Germline CDR1 reads SGDLS; CDR2 reads YYNGEE. CDR3 size: 14 residues. Between the trimmed V and J ends, which lost 2 bases and 5 bases, there was a span of 13 bases. The DNA for the CDR3 is TGTGCCAGCAGCGTGGGCCCGGCGTCGACTGAAGCTTTCTTT. Its protein product is CASSVGPASTEAFF.

The chain joins TRBV19 to TRBJ2-7, with 10 nucleotides matching TRBD1. The ends lost 3 bases at V and 2 bases at J; junction bases unmatched: 7. CDR3 length equals 16 residues. CDR1 is LNHDA, CDR2 SQIVND, per germline (reference sequence). In DNA, the CDR3 is TGTGCCAGTAGTATGCGTGGGACAGGGGAGACCTACGAGCAGTACTTC. This encodes CASSMRGTGETYEQYF.

The gene calls are TRBV28 and TRBJ2-5; 7 positions agree with TRBD1. With V trimmed by 1 base and J by 5 bases, 13 bases remained unmatched. Germline CDR1 and CDR2: MDHEN and SYDVKM. The CDR3 is 17 residues long. CDR3 coding DNA: TGTGCCAGCAGTTTATCCAGATCTAAGGGCAGGGGGGAGACCCAGTACTTC. It yields the protein CASSLSRSKGRGETQYF.

This clone was counted between two and nine times. The chain uses TRBV4-1 and TRBJ1-6; 7 bases are shared with TRBD1. Germline V lookup: CDR1 MGHRA, CDR2 YSYEKL. V trimming: 5 bases; J trimming: 8 bases; junction bases outside the gene matches: 6. There are 14 residues in the CDR3. CDR3: CASSDGTVDSPLHF. In DNA, the CDR3 is TGCGCCAGCAGCGACGGGACAGTGGATTCACCCCTCCACTTT.

With regard to this clone: A clone one base away is much larger, so this may be a read error. The chain employs TRBV5-4 and TRBJ2-7, with D possibly being TRBD1 (6 bases). The CDR3 is made up of 13 amino acids. Trimming cost V 4 bases and J 1 base, with 9 bases left between them. Germline lookup yields CDR1 SGHNT and CDR2 YYREEE (reference sequence). The CDR3: CASSVQGSYEQYF. CDR3 nucleotide sequence: TGTGCCAGCAGCGTACAGGGATCCTACGAGCAGTACTTC.

J is TRBJ2-5 and V is TRBV4-3; 8 bases are a match to TRBD2. Germline loops: CDR1 LGHNA, CDR2 YSLEER. This CDR3 has 17 amino acids. V dropped 4 bases and J dropped 1; count of bases not matched to a gene: 11. The CDR3 region has the DNA TGCGCCAGCAGCCCCTCCGCGGCGGGGGGCTCCCAAGAGACCCAGTACTTC. Amino acids: CASSPSAAGGSQETQYF.

The V and J genes are TRBV12-3 or TRBV12-4 and TRBJ2-3; possibly TRBD2 for D (5 bases). Trimming cost V 5 bases and J 12 bases, with 18 bases left between them. This CDR3 is built from 13 residues. CDR3 in DNA: TGTGCCAGCAGTACCAGGACTCGACCCTCACAGTATTTT. This translates into CASSTRTRPSQYF.

The V call is TRBV27, the J call TRBJ2-1, with 7 bases aligning to TRBD2. The junction had 7 bases not matched to a gene; V was cut back by 6 bases and J by 5 bases. Germline lookup yields CDR1 MNHEY and CDR2 SMNVEV (reference sequence). The CDR3 has 14 amino acids. The CDR3 nucleotides read TGTGCCAGCAGCCCCGGCGGGGGAAACAATGAGCAGTTCTTC. Amino acids: CASSPGGGNNEQFF.